A single sample is the source of the 25 T cell receptor beta chains below, sequenced in a study of blood T cell dynamics during melanoma immunotherapy. As for time point: week 3, after first cycle of checkpoint inhibitor. Here immunoSEQ multiplex PCR was the method, and the copy in TCRdb shows in-frame clones only, minus some. The table records under 11,000 clones, more than 70% of them present only once. The sequencing used blood, collected from a patient treated with checkpoint blockade. All receptors derive from a human donor with melanoma.

A few counts support this clone. This chain connects TRBV20-1 to TRBJ1-5; no reliable D call. The CDR3 has 11 amino acids. CDR1 and CDR2 (germline): DFQATT, SNEGSKA (reference sequence). V was trimmed by 0 bases and J by 11 bases, leaving 8 bases between them. The CDR3 loop reads CSARDRRAQHF. CDR3 sequence (DNA): TGCAGTGCTAGAGATCGGAGGGCCCAGCATTTT.

A remark on this clone: Other DNA sequences of this sample code for an identical CDR3. The chain carries TRBV9 and TRBJ1-1; D is unresolved. The V and J ends lost 0 bases and 1 base respectively, with 10 bases between them. From germline, CDR1 is SGDLS and CDR2 YYNGEE. The CDR3 has 15 residues. Here the CDR3 DNA reads TGTGCCAGCAGCGTAGTGGGCGGCTCGAACACTGAAGCTTTCTTT. Translation: CASSVVGGSNTEAFF. Combining the CDR3 with reference TRBV9 and TRBJ1-1 gives the whole variable domain DSGVTQTPKHLITATGQRVTLRCSPRSGDLSVYWYQQSLDQGLQFLIQYYNGEERAKGNILERFSAQQFPDLHSELNLSSLELGDSALYFCASSVVGGSNTEAFFGQGTRLTVV.

This chain joins TRBV6-1 and TRBJ1-1; TRBD1 agrees at 8 bases. After removal of 6 bases from V and 7 bases from J, the junction contained 7 bases not matched to a gene. The CDR3 is 13 amino acids. Germline values: CDR1 MNHNS, CDR2 SASEGT. CDR3 sequence (DNA): TGTGCCAGCAGCGCCGGGACAGGATATGAAGCTTTCTTT. Its translation is CASSAGTGYEAFF.

The V and J genes are TRBV14 and TRBJ2-5; unclear D gene. Germline CDR1 reads SGHDN; CDR2 reads FVKESK. This CDR3 comprises 13 residues. V lost 4 bases, J lost 1 base, and 7 bases lay in between. CDR3 sequence (DNA): TGTGCCAGCAGCCGACTCGTCCAAGAGACCCAGTACTTC. Amino acids: CASSRLVQETQYF.

V gene TRBV10-3 combines with J gene TRBJ2-2, with D hard to call. Germline V gene lookup returns CDR1 ENHRY and CDR2 SYGVKD. The V and J ends lost 6 bases and 7 bases respectively, with 6 bases between them. The CDR3 runs 11 residues. This CDR3 reads CAIRLSGELFF. For the CDR3, the DNA is TGTGCCATCAGGCTTAGCGGGGAGCTGTTTTTT.

This clone has only one observation. J is TRBJ2-3 and V is TRBV2, with D perhaps matching TRBD2 (6 bases). Per germline, CDR1 SNHLY and CDR2 FYNNEI. With 6 bases removed from V and 8 bases from J, the gap between germline ends came to 18 bases. This CDR3 has 14 amino acids. The CDR3 loop is CASSELVAGGTQYF. The DNA of the CDR3 is TGTGCCAGCAGCGAACTAGTAGCCGGGGGTACGCAGTATTTT.

The CDR3 nucleotides read TGTGCCAGCAGCTCCCGACTAGGCAGGGAGCAGTTCTTC. Its translation: CASSSRLGREQFF. The chain employs TRBV7-3 and TRBJ2-1; possible D gene TRBD2, 6 bases. The CDR3 is made up of 13 amino acids. Trimming cost V 4 bases and J 10 bases, with 14 bases left between them. Per germline, CDR1 SGHTA and CDR2 FQGTGA.

This sequence joins TRBV10-1 and TRBJ2-7; no clear D. The germline V and J ends were trimmed by 2 bases and 2 bases, with 16 bases remaining between them. This CDR3 region has 16 residues. Germline-derived CDR1 and CDR2 are WNHNN and SYGVQD (reference sequence). In DNA form, the CDR3 reads TGCGCCAGCAGTGAGCCGGCCTTTGGCTGTCCCTACGAGCAGTACTTC. It codes for CASSEPAFGCPYEQYF.

The chain carries TRBV6-5 and TRBJ1-2; TRBD1 aligns across 10 bases. After removal of 7 bases from V and 5 bases from J, the junction contained 10 bases not matched to a gene. CDR3 size: 15 residues. Germline assignment: CDR1 MNHEY and CDR2 SVGAGI. This chain's CDR3 is CASTRDRGDIYGYTF. The CDR3 DNA follows: TGTGCCAGCACCCGGGACAGGGGCGATATTTATGGCTACACCTTC.

As regards this clone: Additional DNA sequences in this sample encode the identical CDR3. The chain joins TRBV10-2 to TRBJ2-7; TRBD2 agrees at 8 bases. After removal of 6 bases from V and 0 bases from J, the junction contained 7 bases not matched to a gene. Per the germline V gene, CDR1 is WSHSY and CDR2 is SAAADI. This CDR3 comprises 15 residues. The CDR3 reads CASSRAGVDSYEQYF. The CDR3 DNA is TGCGCCAGCAGCAGAGCGGGAGTTGACTCCTACGAGCAGTACTTC.

Only a few counts were recorded for this clone. The V and J genes are TRBV11-3 and TRBJ1-1, with unresolved D. Trimming took off 5 bases at V and 3 bases at J, with 13 bases between the two ends. Germline assignment: CDR1 SGHNT and CDR2 YENEEA. This CDR3 contains 14 residues. The CDR3 loop is CASSPDGGYTEAFF. CDR3 DNA sequence: TGTGCCAGCAGCCCCGACGGAGGGTACACTGAAGCTTTCTTT. Full variable domain (outside the CDR3, taken from reference TRBV11-3 and TRBJ1-1): EAGVVQSPRYKIIEKKQPVAFWCNPISGHNTLYWYLQNLGQGPELLIRYENEEAVDDSQLPKDRFSAERLKGVDSTLKIQPAELGDSAVYLCASSPDGGYTEAFFGQGTRLTVV.

In its sample, this clone was seen once. The V gene is TRBV9, the J gene TRBJ2-4; D unresolved. The V and J ends lost 3 bases and 6 bases respectively, with 7 bases between them. This CDR3 has 12 amino acids. Germline V gives CDR1 SGDLS, CDR2 YYNGEE. CDR3 protein: CASSANRNIQYF. CDR3 sequence (DNA): TGTGCCAGCAGCGCTAACAGAAACATTCAGTACTTC.

V gene TRBV27 combines with J gene TRBJ2-7, with a possible D match to TRBD2 (7 bases). Germline V lookup: CDR1 MNHEY, CDR2 SMNVEV (reference sequence). The CDR3 covers 13 residues. The V and J ends lost 3 bases and 4 bases respectively, with 10 bases between them. The CDR3 DNA reads as TGTGCCAGCAGTTTTAAGGGGGGGTACGAGCAGTACTTC. Translated, it gives CASSFKGGYEQYF.

This clone was picked up one time. J is TRBJ2-7 and V is TRBV6-5, with 7 bases that match TRBD1. Germline loops: CDR1 MNHEY, CDR2 SVGAGI. After removal of 5 bases from V and 9 bases from J, the junction contained 10 bases not matched to a gene. This CDR3 region has 13 residues. The CDR3 protein is CASSRPGQTRQYF. The CDR3 DNA reads TGTGCCAGCAGTCGCCCGGGACAGACCAGGCAGTACTTC.

The chain carries TRBV19 and TRBJ1-6; D might be TRBD1 (5 bases). The germline CDR1 and CDR2 sequences are LNHDA and SQIVND (reference sequence). CDR3 length: 13 residues. Between the trimmed V and J ends, which lost 7 bases and 8 bases, there was a span of 12 bases. The CDR3, as DNA: TGTGCCAGTACTACCGGCAGGGATTCACCCCTCCACTTT. Translated: CASTTGRDSPLHF.

The chain combines TRBV5-1 with TRBJ2-7; tentatively, D is TRBD1 (6 bases). The V gene's germline CDR1 is SGHRS and CDR2 YFSETQ. V was shortened by 4 bases and J by 7 bases, with 21 bases between the two germline ends. There are 15 residues in the CDR3. CDR3 amino acids: CASSPAPTGPREQYF. CDR3 bases: TGCGCCAGCAGCCCCGCACCGACAGGACCCAGGGAGCAGTACTTC.

This clone was seen just once. The chain links TRBV5-1 to TRBJ2-3; D is perhaps TRBD2 (5 bases). V lost 4 bases, J lost 5 bases, and 11 bases lay in between. The CDR3 is 13 amino acids. Germline V lookup: CDR1 SGHRS, CDR2 YFSETQ. The CDR3 spells CASSTPGGDTQYF. CDR3 DNA: TGCGCCAGCAGCACCCCAGGAGGAGATACGCAGTATTTT.

The rearrangement uses TRBV7-9 and TRBJ2-7; D may match TRBD1 or TRBD2 (6 bases each). CDR1 is SEHNR and CDR2 is FQNEAQ in the germline V gene (reference sequence). CDR3 length: 13 amino acids. V gave up 5 bases and J gave up 4 bases, with 12 bases separating them. The CDR3 region has the DNA TGTGCCAGCAGCCCCCGGGGGCAGTACGAGCAGTACTTC. Translating gives CASSPRGQYEQYF.

The chain employs TRBV7-6 and TRBJ2-1, with 10 bases matching TRBD2. Germline CDR1 and CDR2: SGHVS and FNYEAQ. The CDR3 loop spans 16 amino acids. J lost 9 bases, V lost 5 bases, and 13 bases had no gene match. Written as DNA, the CDR3 is TGTGCCAGCAGCCACCCTAGGAAGCGGGAGGGGAGTGAGCAGTTCTTC. Translation: CASSHPRKREGSEQFF.

This chain joins TRBV9 and TRBJ1-1, with a possible D match to TRBD1 (5 bases). CDR3 size: 17 residues. CDR1 and CDR2 from the germline V gene are SGDLS and YYNGEE. The germline V and J ends were trimmed by 4 bases and 0 bases, with 19 bases remaining between them. Here the CDR3 reads CASSPGPSGRLNTEAFF. The CDR3 DNA follows: TGTGCCAGCAGCCCAGGGCCCAGCGGACGGTTGAACACTGAAGCTTTCTTT.

This clone was detected once. The chain uses TRBV29-1 and TRBJ2-7; TRBD1 agrees at 10 bases. Germline-derived CDR1 and CDR2 are SQVTM and ANQGSEA. This CDR3 has 13 residues. V dropped 6 bases and J dropped 4; count of bases not matched to a gene: 6. Here the CDR3 reads CSVVRTGGYEQYF. CDR3 in DNA: TGCAGCGTCGTCCGGACAGGGGGGTACGAGCAGTACTTC.

This clone was picked up one time. The chain employs TRBV28 and TRBJ2-7; the match to TRBD1 covers 8 bases. Germline loops: CDR1 MDHEN, CDR2 SYDVKM. V lost 3 bases, J lost 3 bases, and 10 bases stayed unmatched. The CDR3 runs 16 residues. The CDR3 DNA reads as TGTGCCAGCAGTTTTAGCCGGGACAGGCCCCTCTACGAGCAGTACTTC. Protein: CASSFSRDRPLYEQYF. The entire variable domain, with the rest obtained from reference TRBV28 and TRBJ2-7, is as follows: DVKVTQSSRYLVKRTGEKVFLECVQDMDHENMFWYRQDPGLGLRLIYFSYDVKMKEKGDIPEGYSVSREKKERFSLILESASTNQTSMYLCASSFSRDRPLYEQYFGPGTRLTVT.

V usage is TRBV7-9 and J usage is TRBJ2-3; a possible D gene is TRBD2 (6 bases). Germline V lookup: CDR1 SEHNR, CDR2 FQNEAQ (reference sequence). This CDR3 has 14 residues. V gave up 2 bases and J gave up 5 bases, with 11 bases separating them. CDR3 region: CASSLPDGGDTQYF. Written as DNA, the CDR3 is TGTGCCAGCAGCTTACCGGACGGGGGAGATACGCAGTATTTT.

The rearrangement links TRBV11-3 to TRBJ2-1; D not resolved. Deletions cut 0 bases from V and 5 bases from J, with 8 bases between. Germline V lookup: CDR1 SGHNT, CDR2 YENEEA. The CDR3 sequence is 14 residues long. CDR3: CASSLDPADNEQFF. The CDR3 DNA follows: TGTGCCAGCAGCTTAGATCCCGCCGACAATGAGCAGTTCTTC.

This chain joins TRBV28 and TRBJ1-2; 10 positions match TRBD1. The ends lost 6 bases at V and 3 bases at J; junction bases unmatched: 4. This CDR3 spans 14 amino acids. Germline-derived CDR1 and CDR2 are MDHEN and SYDVKM. CDR3 nucleotide sequence: TGTGCCAGCAGCGCCGGGACAGGGGACTATGGCTACACCTTC. Its protein product is CASSAGTGDYGYTF.